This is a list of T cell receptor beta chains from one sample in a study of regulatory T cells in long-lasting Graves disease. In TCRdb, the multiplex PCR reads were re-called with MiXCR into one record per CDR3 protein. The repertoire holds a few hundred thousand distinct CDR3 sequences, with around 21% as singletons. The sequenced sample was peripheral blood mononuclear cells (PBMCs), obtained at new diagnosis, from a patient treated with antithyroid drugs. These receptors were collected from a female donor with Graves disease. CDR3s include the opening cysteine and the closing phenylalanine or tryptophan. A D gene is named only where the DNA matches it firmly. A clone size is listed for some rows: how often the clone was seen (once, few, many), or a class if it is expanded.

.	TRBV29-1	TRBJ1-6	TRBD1	CSAQTGNSPLHF	TGCAGCGCCCAGACAGGGAATTCACCCCTCCACTTT
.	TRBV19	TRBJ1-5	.	CASSPDDDQPQHF	TGTGCCAGTAGTCCCGACGACGATCAGCCCCAGCATTTT
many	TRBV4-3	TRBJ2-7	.	CASSQDPGSESSYEQYF	TGCGCCAGCAGCCAAGATCCTGGTAGCGAGAGCTCCTACGAGCAGTACTTC
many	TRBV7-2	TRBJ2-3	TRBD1	CASSLVEGADTQYF	TGTGCCAGCAGCTTGGTCGAGGGGGCGGATACGCAGTATTTT
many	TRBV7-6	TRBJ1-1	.	CASTFLANTEAFF	TGTGCCAGCACCTTTCTCGCTAACACTGAAGCTTTCTTT
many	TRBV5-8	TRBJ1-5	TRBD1	CASSPGTGVNQPQHF	TGTGCCAGCAGCCCCGGTACAGGGGTGAATCAGCCCCAGCATTTT
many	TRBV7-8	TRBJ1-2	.	CASSPRTSSNYGYTF	TGTGCCAGCAGCCCACGGACCTCCTCAAACTATGGCTACACCTTC
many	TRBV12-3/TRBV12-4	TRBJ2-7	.	CASSPRTGSHEQYF	TGTGCCAGCAGTCCAAGGACGGGGAGCCACGAGCAGTACTTC
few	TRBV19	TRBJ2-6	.	CASSVIALHNAGANVLTF	TGTGCCAGTAGTGTCATAGCTCTACACAACGCTGGGGCCAACGTCCTGACTTTC
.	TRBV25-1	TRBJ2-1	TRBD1	CASSDRLQGYEQFF	TGTGCCAGCAGTGATCGCCTACAGGGGTATGAGCAGTTCTTC
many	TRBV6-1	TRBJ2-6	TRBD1	CASGTGRSGANVLTF	TGTGCCAGCGGGACAGGTCGCTCTGGGGCCAACGTCCTGACTTTC
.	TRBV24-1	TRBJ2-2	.	CATSRAGAPGELFF	TGTGCCACCAGTAGGGCAGGGGCCCCCGGGGAGCTGTTTTTT
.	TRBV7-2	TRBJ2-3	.	CASSLEVGDASTDTQYF	TGTGCCAGCAGCTTAGAGGTCGGGGACGCTAGCACAGATACGCAGTATTTT
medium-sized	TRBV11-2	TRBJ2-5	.	CASSLDPGWETQYF	TGTGCCAGCAGCTTAGATCCAGGGTGGGAGACCCAGTACTTC
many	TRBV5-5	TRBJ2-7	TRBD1	CASSNRDREAYEQYF	TGTGCCAGCAGCAACCGGGACAGGGAAGCGTACGAGCAGTACTTC
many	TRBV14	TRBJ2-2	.	CASSQGQHTGELFF	TGTGCCAGCAGCCAAGGTCAACACACCGGGGAGCTGTTTTTT
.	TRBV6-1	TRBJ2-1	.	CASSEEPHTSLGYNEQFF	TGTGCCAGCAGTGAAGAACCCCATACTAGCTTGGGCTACAATGAGCAGTTCTTC
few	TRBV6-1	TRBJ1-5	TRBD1	CASSDYWKAGGARHSNQPQHF	TGTGCCAGCAGCGACTACTGGAAGGCAGGGGGCGCGAGGCATAGCAATCAGCCCCAGCATTTT
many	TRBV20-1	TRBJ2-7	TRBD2	CSASTSGSYEQYF	TGCAGTGCTAGCACTAGCGGTTCCTACGAGCAGTACTTC
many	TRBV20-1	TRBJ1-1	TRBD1	CSARDPGQQNTEAFF	TGCAGTGCTAGAGACCCGGGACAGCAGAACACTGAAGCTTTCTTT
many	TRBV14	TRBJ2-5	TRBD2	CASSQDPDLAGDPYQETQYF	TGTGCCAGCAGCCAGGATCCCGACCTAGCGGGAGATCCGTACCAAGAGACCCAGTACTTC
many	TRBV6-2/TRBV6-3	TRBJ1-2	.	CASSYTRTGRGSGYTF	TGTGCCAGCAGTTACACCCGAACAGGGAGAGGGTCAGGCTACACCTTC
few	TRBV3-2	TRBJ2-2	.	CARDRCTGELFF	TGTGCTAGGGACAGATGCACCGGGGAGCTGTTTTTT
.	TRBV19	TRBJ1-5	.	CASSIGGTQNQPQHF	TGTGCCAGTAGTATAGGTGGGACACAGAATCAGCCCCAGCATTTT
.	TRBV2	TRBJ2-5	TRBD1	CASRATGGGETQYF	TGTGCCAGCAGAGCTACAGGGGGCGGGGAGACCCAGTACTTC
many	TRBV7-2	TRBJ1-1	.	CASSRDTEAFF	TGTGCCAGCAGTAGAGACACTGAAGCTTTCTTT
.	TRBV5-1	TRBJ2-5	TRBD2	CASSFPSGGSQETQYF	TGCGCCAGCAGCTTCCCTAGCGGGGGGAGTCAAGAGACCCAGTACTTC
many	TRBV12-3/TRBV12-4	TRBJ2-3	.	CATRSGLRSDTQYF	TGTGCCACCCGGTCGGGACTCCGCTCAGATACGCAGTATTTT
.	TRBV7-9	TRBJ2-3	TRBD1	CASKVAGGVDTQYF	TGTGCCAGCAAGGTGGCAGGGGGCGTAGATACGCAGTATTTT
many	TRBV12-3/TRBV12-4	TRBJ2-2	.	CASRQRDQGNTGELFF	TGTGCCAGCAGACAACGCGATCAGGGGAACACCGGGGAGCTGTTTTTT
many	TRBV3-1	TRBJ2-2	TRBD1	CASSQGTPGDRGTGELFF	TGTGCCAGCAGCCAAGGTACTCCCGGCGACAGGGGCACCGGGGAGCTGTTTTTT
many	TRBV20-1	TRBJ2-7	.	CSARDTVLEGGEQYF	TGCAGTGCTAGAGATACGGTACTAGAAGGAGGGGAGCAGTACTTC
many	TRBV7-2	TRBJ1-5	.	CASSLGGEVGNQPQHF	TGTGCCAGCAGCTTAGGGGGCGAAGTGGGAAATCAGCCCCAGCATTTT
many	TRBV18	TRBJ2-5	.	CASSPSRGQETQYF	TGTGCCAGCTCACCAAGCCGGGGGCAAGAGACCCAGTACTTC